The sequence of this T cell receptor (beta chain) was determined in a study of CD4 T cell repertoires in COVID-19 (dated by TCRdb to 2020 to 2022). Regarding the study in general: For cross-reactivity analysis, CFSE-low cells were expanded with IL-2 for nine to ten days and were then relabeled and restimulated with spike proteins from other coronaviruses. The study characterized naturally processed CD4+ T cell responses to SARS-CoV-2 spike and nucleoprotein in COVID-19-recovered individuals, using TCR Vbeta sequencing to assess clonal composition. TCR Vbeta repertoire analysis of SARS-CoV-2-reactive T cells was conducted at the subset level in a few recovered individuals.

Of note for this clone: What antigen it recognizes has not been identified. Qualities for individual bases were not recorded, and no much larger clone is one base off.

Based on the germline V gene, the CDR1 and CDR2 sequences are SNHLY and FYNNEI. V loses 7 bases, J loses 8 bases, and the germline ends lie 14 bases apart. Including cysteine and phenylalanine, the CDR3 has 13 amino acids. The DNA shown is the 39-base CDR3, in frame from base 1. Read against the paper, the sample's time point label means: sample from a COVID-19-recovered individual after infection. Donors were patients who had recovered from mild-to-severe COVID-19. Uncultured memory T cell samples were subjected to sequencing directly after ex vivo isolation. CD4+ total memory, central memory, effector memory and circulating T follicular helper cells were isolated from peripheral blood mononuclear cells. The paper as a whole reports these results and caveats: Between 7 and 25% of SARS-CoV-2 clonotypes were also detected in SARS-CoV and/or HKU1 spike-stimulated secondary cultures, consistent with cross-reactivity. Several of the most expanded SARS-CoV-2-reactive clonotypes were present in two or all three memory subsets, which suggests intraclonal diversification.

To prepare the library, the immunoSEQ multiplex PCR assay was applied. In the source study's methods: Repertoire overlap between subsets was quantified using the Chao-Jaccard similarity index and counts of shared clonotypes. TCRdb obtained this table from immuneACCESS and retained in-frame rearrangements with V and J assigned. These tables miss some clones; where compared with another copy, unresolved V genes account for less than half of the shortfall, and the remainder is unexplained. V and J calls and clone size are those listed in that table; D and trimming were worked out from the DNA. In this sample the table shows about 75,000 clones, about 83% of which occur a single time. The biggest ten clones account for roughly 0.5% of the sample.

The origin of this receptor is a human donor who had COVID-19. The chain was built from TRBV2 and TRBJ1-4, with an unclear D gene assignment. Material: CD4+ T cells from peripheral blood, obtained after recovery from COVID-19. The DNA reads as follows: TGTGCCAGCAATCAGAACGGTCGCGAAAAACTGTTTTTT. Translated, this is CASNQNGREKLFF. The variable domain in full, with residues beyond the CDR3 obtained from the reference TRBV2 and TRBJ1-4 genes, is EPEVTQTPSHQVTQMGQEVILRCVPISNHLYFYWYRQILGQKVEFLVSFYNNEISEKSEIFDDQFSVERPDGSNFTLKIRSTKLEDSAMYFCASNQNGREKLFFGSGTQLSVL.